Listed here is a single T cell receptor (beta chain). Its matching antigen is unknown. Produced via immunoSEQ multiplex PCR; TCRdb's table is partial and in-frame only. The sample carries about 53,000 clones, over 85% recorded once. This record comes from a study of chemoradiotherapy in HPV16-positive cancers. Between the trimmed V and J ends, which lost 8 bases and 0 bases, there was a span of 10 bases. The CDR3 length is 13 residues. CDR1 SQVTM and CDR2 ANQGSEA come from the germline V gene. General study results and limits: HPV-specific T cells were functionally defined from only a couple of HPV16-positive patients.

Sequenced here: blood, sampled from a patient who underwent chemoradiotherapy. The clonotype originates from a human donor with HPV-associated anogenital cancer. V gene TRBV29-1 combines with J gene TRBJ1-4; D remains ambiguous. The CDR3 region is CSFRVATNEKLFF. CDR3 nucleotide sequence: TGCAGCTTCCGCGTGGCAACTAATGAAAAACTGTTTTTT.